Given below is one T cell receptor (beta chain) in context. The sample originates from a study of graft-versus-host responses after intestinal transplantation. Trimming took 5 bases from V and 3 from J, leaving 16 bases between them. Germline-derived CDR1 and CDR2 are MDHEN and SYDVKM. The CDR3 totals 16 residues. Intraepithelial and lamina propria lymphocytes were isolated from graft specimens. Some clones are missing from TCRdb's copy, which holds only in-frame ones; the method was immunoSEQ multiplex PCR. The sample comprises more than 13,000 clones, under 70% of which are singletons, and approximately 23% rests with the top ten.

J is TRBJ1-4 and V is TRBV28; D is uncertain. Material: ileum tissue, obtained around 690 days after intestinal transplantation. This clonotype was sampled from a human patient who received an intestinal transplant, so some T cells may come from the graft donor. CDR3: CASSLIRTAANEKLFF. CDR3 DNA sequence: TGTGCCAGCAGTCTCATTCGGACGGCCGCTAATGAAAAACTGTTTTTT.